Following are 30 T cell receptor beta chains from one sample sequenced in a study of control samples from healthy donors and cancer patients. Method: immunoSEQ multiplex PCR; TCRdb's copy keeps in-frame clones and lacks some. The sample has 130,000 to 150,000 clones, just under 95% seen once. The sample consisted of PBMCs. The receptors derive from a man aged 55-75 years with colorectal cancer.

The gene calls are TRBV19 and TRBJ1-6; D is undetermined. Trimming stripped 4 bases from V and 14 bases from J, with 21 bases between. The CDR3 is made up of 15 amino acids. Germline assignment: CDR1 LNHDA and CDR2 SQIVND (reference sequence). The CDR3 protein is CASSTRPPPGSALHF. CDR3 bases: TGTGCCAGTAGTACCAGACCTCCACCGGGTTCGGCCCTCCACTTT.

CDR3 region: CASSLRGGTGGYTF. CDR3 DNA sequence: TGTGCCAGCAGCCTGAGAGGGGGCACGGGCGGCTACACCTTC. The chain links TRBV5-6 to TRBJ1-2; TRBD1 aligns across 7 bases. Germline lookup yields CDR1 SGHDT and CDR2 YYEEEE. Trimming at V came to 4 bases and at J to 8 bases, leaving 11 bases not matched to a gene. This CDR3 is 14 amino acids long.

The chain recombines TRBV6-5 with TRBJ2-5; D call uncertain. The CDR3 consists of 13 residues. The V end was cut by 6 bases, the J end by 2 bases, with 10 bases between. The germline gives CDR1 MNHEY, CDR2 SVGAGI. The chain's CDR3 is CASSRPQQETQYF. Written as DNA, the CDR3 is TGTGCCAGCAGCAGACCCCAGCAAGAGACCCAGTACTTC.

Written as DNA, the CDR3 is TGTGCCAGCAGTTACTCGGTGACAGGGGACTATGGCTACACCTTC. This encodes CASSYSVTGDYGYTF. V and J are TRBV6-5 and TRBJ1-2, with 8 positions matching TRBD1. The CDR3 contains 15 residues. Per the germline V gene, CDR1 is MNHEY and CDR2 is SVGAGI. Trimming took 0 bases from V and 3 from J; bases not matched to a gene: 3.

This rearrangement joins TRBV3-1 (or the pseudogene TRBV3-2) to TRBJ1-2, with 7 positions matching TRBD1. The CDR3 has 14 residues. Germline V gene lookup returns CDR1 LGHDT and CDR2 YNNKEL (reference sequence). V was pared by 5 bases and J by 2 bases, with 5 bases of the junction left unmatched. The CDR3 region has the DNA TGTGCCAGCAGCGCCCTGGGACAGAACTATGGCTACACCTTC. It specifies CASSALGQNYGYTF.

The chain combines TRBV6-6 with TRBJ2-5; maybe TRBD2 (5 bases). V lost 2 bases and J 1 base, leaving 5 bases between the germline ends. The CDR3 is made up of 13 amino acids. CDR1 and CDR2 (germline): MNHNY, SVGAGI (reference sequence). The CDR3 protein is CASSYRGQETQYF. In DNA, the CDR3 is TGTGCCAGCAGTTACCGGGGCCAAGAGACCCAGTACTTC.

The V and J genes are TRBV7-5 and TRBJ2-5; the table gives TRBD1 as D, unverified against the DNA. TRBV7-5 is annotated as a pseudogene. This CDR3 contains 15 residues. The CDR3 DNA is TGTGCCAGAAGCTTAGGGCAGGGGTGTCAAGAGACCCAGTACTTC. This sequence encodes CARSLGQGCQETQYF.

The chain recombines TRBV11-2 with TRBJ2-2; 7 positions agree with TRBD2. The CDR3 has 15 residues. The J segment lost 5 bases and the V segment lost 0 bases, leaving 3 bases of the junction unmatched. Germline V gene data show CDR1 as SGHAT and CDR2 as FQNNGV. CDR3 DNA: TGTGCCAGCAGCTTAGAACTAGCGAGAACCGGGGAGCTGTTTTTT. Translation: CASSLELARTGELFF. The full variable domain, its missing parts supplied by reference TRBV11-2 and TRBJ2-2, is EAGVAQSPRYKIIEKRQSVAFWCNPISGHATLYWYQQILGQGPKLLIQFQNNGVVDDSQLPKDRFSAERLKGVDSTLKIQPAKLEDSAVYLCASSLELARTGELFFGEGSRLTVL.

The J gene is TRBJ2-1, the V gene TRBV24-1, with 9 bases matching TRBD1. V shed 4 bases and J 4 bases; nucleotides not matched to a gene: 7. Germline CDR1 KGHDR, CDR2 SFDVKD. The CDR3 has 16 residues. In DNA, the CDR3 is TGTGCCACCAGTGACATGGCGGGACAGGGTTACAATGAGCAGTTCTTC. Translation: CATSDMAGQGYNEQFF.

V gene TRBV5-1 combines with J gene TRBJ2-1, with 9 bases matching TRBD2. CDR1 and CDR2 from the germline V gene are SGHRS and YFSETQ. J lost 1 base, V lost 3 bases, and 5 bases had no gene match. There are 16 residues in the CDR3. The CDR3 sequence is CASSSSGGPSYNEQFF. CDR3 bases: TGCGCCAGCAGCTCGAGCGGGGGGCCTTCCTACAATGAGCAGTTCTTC.

The V call is TRBV12-3 or TRBV12-4, the J call TRBJ2-7; D remains ambiguous. The CDR3 contains 11 residues. V shed 0 bases and J shed 7 bases, with 4 bases lying between them. CDR3 DNA sequence: TGTGCCAGCAGTTTAGCAAGGGAGCAGTACTTC. This encodes CASSLAREQYF.

The genes are TRBV10-2 and TRBJ1-1; D is possibly TRBD1 (6 bases). CDR3 length: 13 amino acids. V was trimmed by 6 bases and J by 6 bases, leaving 14 bases between them. The germline V gene has CDR1 WSHSY and CDR2 SAAADI. This chain's CDR3 is CASREQGGAEAFF. The DNA for the CDR3 is TGCGCCAGCAGGGAACAGGGCGGGGCTGAAGCTTTCTTT.

The chain has TRBV10-3 and TRBJ1-5; maybe TRBD1 (5 bases). The CDR3 loop spans 14 amino acids. Germline CDR1 is ENHRY and CDR2 is SYGVKD. Trimming cost V 2 bases and J 5 bases, with 10 bases left between them. The CDR3 loop is CAISEDRSDQPQHF. DNA of the CDR3: TGTGCCATCAGTGAGGACAGATCCGATCAGCCCCAGCATTTT.

This clone was detected once. V is TRBV6-5 and J is TRBJ2-3, with 7 bases lining up with TRBD2. Germline loops: CDR1 MNHEY, CDR2 SVGAGI. The J segment lost 9 bases and the V segment lost 4 bases, leaving 13 bases of the junction unmatched. The CDR3 contains 15 residues. The CDR3 nucleotides read TGTGCCAGCAGTTCCCACAGAGAAAGTAGCGGGACGCAGTATTTT. Its translation: CASSSHRESSGTQYF.

A few counts support this clone. V gene TRBV10-1 combines with J gene TRBJ1-2; 9 bases are a match to TRBD1. This CDR3 comprises 13 residues. Per the germline V gene, CDR1 is WNHNN and CDR2 is SYGVQD (reference sequence). J was trimmed by 8 bases and V by 4 bases; bases with no gene match: 5. CDR3 protein: CASSGRQGEGYTF. CDR3 DNA sequence: TGCGCCAGCAGTGGAAGACAGGGGGAAGGCTACACCTTC.

V gene TRBV5-1 combines with J gene TRBJ2-4; a weak D match, TRBD2 (7 bases). V lost 3 bases, J lost 0 bases, and 10 bases lay in between. Germline V gives CDR1 SGHRS, CDR2 YFSETQ. This CDR3 has 15 residues. This CDR3 is CASSWGGPAKNIQYF. The CDR3 nucleotides read TGCGCCAGCAGCTGGGGGGGCCCAGCCAAAAACATTCAGTACTTC. The full variable domain, with the rest looked up from reference TRBV5-1 and TRBJ2-4, is KAGVTQTPRYLIKTRGQQVTLSCSPISGHRSVSWYQQTPGQGLQFLFEYFSETQRNKGNFPGRFSGRQFSNSRSEMNVSTLELGDSALYLCASSWGGPAKNIQYFGAGTRLSVL.

This chain connects TRBV25-1 to TRBJ2-3; 9 bases fit TRBD1. The germline gives CDR1 MGHDK, CDR2 SYGVNS. CDR3 size: 15 residues. V lost 5 bases to trimming and J lost 1 base; unmatched junction nucleotides: 4. The CDR3 spells CASSPGTGRTDTQYF. CDR3 coding DNA: TGTGCCAGCAGTCCCGGGACAGGGCGCACAGATACGCAGTATTTT.

The chain has TRBV27 and TRBJ1-1, with D uncertain. This CDR3 has 13 residues. Looked up from germline, CDR1 is MNHEY and CDR2 is SMNVEV (reference sequence). V was trimmed by 3 bases and J by 2 bases, leaving 7 bases between them. CDR3 residues: CASSFNSNTEAFF. CDR3 in DNA: TGTGCCAGCAGTTTTAACAGCAACACTGAAGCTTTCTTT.

The J gene is TRBJ1-5, the V gene TRBV30; D unclear. Germline V gives CDR1 GTSNPN, CDR2 SVGIG (reference sequence). This CDR3 contains 15 residues. Trimming took 0 bases from V and 5 from J, leaving 14 bases between them. The CDR3 sequence is CAWSVGIALDQPQHF. CDR3 coding DNA: TGTGCCTGGAGTGTAGGTATTGCACTTGATCAGCCCCAGCATTTT.

This rearrangement joins TRBV5-4 to TRBJ2-7, with 11 bases fitting TRBD1. The CDR3 totals 18 residues. V dropped 2 bases and J dropped 7; count of bases not matched to a gene: 17. The germline V gene has CDR1 SGHNT and CDR2 YYREEE (reference sequence). For the CDR3, the DNA is TGTGCCAGCAGCTTAACTATCCTAGGGGGACAGGGGGTGGAGGAGCAGTACTTC. Encoded protein: CASSLTILGGQGVEEQYF.

The gene calls are TRBV18 and TRBJ2-1; either TRBD1 or TRBD2 may fit D (5 bases each). The length of the CDR3 is 14 residues. V shed 4 bases and J shed 7 bases, with 14 bases lying between them. CDR1 is KGHSH, CDR2 LQKENI, per germline. For the CDR3, the DNA is TGTGCCAGCTCACGGGGGAGCGAGGGTAATGAGCAGTTCTTC. Its translation: CASSRGSEGNEQFF.

Only one count was recorded for this clone. This sequence joins TRBV28 and TRBJ1-2; 8 bases map to TRBD1. CDR1 is MDHEN and CDR2 is SYDVKM in the germline V gene. This CDR3 region has 13 residues. J gave up 4 bases and V 5 bases, and 3 bases lay outside the gene matches. The CDR3 region is CASSAQGAYGYTF. The CDR3 region has the DNA TGTGCCAGCAGTGCCCAGGGGGCCTATGGCTACACCTTC.

The CDR3 DNA reads as TGTGCCATCAGTGAGTCTTTCCAGGGAAGGGATCAGCCCCAGCATTTT. Protein product: CAISESFQGRDQPQHF. This chain joins TRBV10-3 and TRBJ1-5, with a possible D match to TRBD1 (5 bases). The CDR3 runs 16 residues. The V end lost 0 bases, the J end lost 5 bases, and 14 bases lay between the germline ends. Germline values: CDR1 ENHRY, CDR2 SYGVKD.

J is TRBJ2-2 and V is TRBV5-4; 9 bases are shared with TRBD2. Germline V lookup: CDR1 SGHNT, CDR2 YYREEE (reference sequence). This CDR3 spans 17 amino acids. V shed 4 bases, J shed 0 bases, and the junction held 7 bases outside the gene matches. Here the CDR3 reads CASSRGGGGANTGELFF. The CDR3, as DNA: TGTGCCAGCAGCCGCGGGGGGGGCGGGGCGAACACCGGGGAGCTGTTTTTT.

The J gene is TRBJ2-3, the V gene TRBV5-1; TRBD2 matches 8 bases. V gave up 4 bases and J gave up 0 bases; unmatched junction bases: 4. The CDR3 extends over 15 amino acids. Germline lookup yields CDR1 SGHRS and CDR2 YFSETQ. For the CDR3, the DNA is TGCGCCAGCAGCCCGGGGGGGACTAGCACAGATACGCAGTATTTT. Translating gives CASSPGGTSTDTQYF. The full variable domain, completed using reference TRBV5-1 and TRBJ2-3, is KAGVTQTPRYLIKTRGQQVTLSCSPISGHRSVSWYQQTPGQGLQFLFEYFSETQRNKGNFPGRFSGRQFSNSRSEMNVSTLELGDSALYLCASSPGGTSTDTQYFGPGTRLTVL.

The J gene is TRBJ2-5, the V gene TRBV7-9, with D tentatively TRBD1 or TRBD2 (5 bases each). CDR1 is SEHNR, CDR2 FQNEAQ, per germline (reference sequence). The CDR3 length is 15 residues. Trimming took off 2 bases at V and 2 bases at J, with 12 bases between the two ends. CDR3 in DNA: TGTGCCAGCAGCTTATATCTGGGGGAGCAAGAGACCCAGTACTTC. This sequence encodes CASSLYLGEQETQYF.

V gene TRBV7-6 combines with J gene TRBJ1-6, with 9 bases that match TRBD1. The CDR3 covers 16 residues. Unmatched junction bases numbered 8, after V lost 2 bases and J lost 9 bases. CDR1 is SGHVS, CDR2 FNYEAQ, per germline. The CDR3 protein is CASSLSPGQGGSPLHF. The DNA for the CDR3 is TGTGCCAGCAGCTTATCACCGGGACAGGGAGGTTCACCCCTCCACTTT.

The count of this clone is one. The chain combines TRBV7-2 with TRBJ2-1; 10 bases are a match to TRBD2. The CDR3 is made up of 16 amino acids. With 1 base clipped from V and 8 bases from J, the junction kept 8 bases outside the gene matches. Per the germline V gene, CDR1 is SGHTA and CDR2 is FQGNSA. The CDR3 protein is CASSLGIAGGEDEQFF. Here the CDR3 DNA reads TGTGCCAGCAGCTTAGGAATAGCGGGGGGCGAGGATGAGCAGTTCTTC.

The chain couples TRBV9 to TRBJ2-1; either TRBD1 or TRBD2 may supply D (6 bases each). Per the germline V gene, CDR1 is SGDLS and CDR2 is YYNGEE. The CDR3 contains 15 residues. Trimming pared 4 bases from V and 2 bases from J, leaving 13 bases between. As DNA, the CDR3 is TGTGCCAGCAGCAGGGGGGTGATGACCTACAATGAGCAGTTCTTC. Its protein product is CASSRGVMTYNEQFF.

The chain couples TRBV2 to TRBJ2-1; possibly TRBD2 for D (5 bases). The CDR3 has 13 amino acids. V was pared by 8 bases and J by 10 bases, with 18 bases between. Germline V gene lookup returns CDR1 SNHLY and CDR2 FYNNEI. CDR3 in DNA: TGTGCCAGCCGAACAACTAGTGTTGAGGAGCAGTTCTTC. Its protein is CASRTTSVEEQFF.